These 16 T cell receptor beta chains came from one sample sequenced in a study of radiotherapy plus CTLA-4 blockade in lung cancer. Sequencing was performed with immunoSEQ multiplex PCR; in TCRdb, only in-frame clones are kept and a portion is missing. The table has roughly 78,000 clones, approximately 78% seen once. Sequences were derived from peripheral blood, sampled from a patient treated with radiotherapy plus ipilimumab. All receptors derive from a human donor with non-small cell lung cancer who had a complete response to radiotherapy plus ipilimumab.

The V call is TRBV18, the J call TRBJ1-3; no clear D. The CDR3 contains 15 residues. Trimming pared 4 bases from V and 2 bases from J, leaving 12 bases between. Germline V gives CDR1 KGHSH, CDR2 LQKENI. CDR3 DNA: TGTGCCAGCTCACGGCCCAGTGAGGCTGGAAACACCATATATTTT. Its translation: CASSRPSEAGNTIYF.

As DNA, the CDR3 is TGTGCCAGCAGCTTCTGGCAGGGGGTTTATCCCGGGGAGCTGTTTTTT. Protein: CASSFWQGVYPGELFF. This chain uses TRBV7-2 with TRBJ2-2; TRBD1 matches 7 bases. Germline loops: CDR1 SGHTA, CDR2 FQGNSA. The CDR3 covers 16 residues. V lost 3 bases and J lost 6; bases outside the gene matches: 10.

As DNA, the CDR3 is TGTGCCAGCAGCCAGGGTCGTGAGCCCCAGCATTTT. Translating it yields CASSQGREPQHF. The chain combines TRBV28 with TRBJ1-5; TRBD1 might be the D (5 bases). The V end lost 6 bases, the J end lost 8 bases, and 11 bases lay between the germline ends. The CDR3 loop spans 12 amino acids. Germline CDR1 reads MDHEN; CDR2 reads SYDVKM. The entire variable domain, with the rest obtained from reference TRBV28 and TRBJ1-5, is as follows: DVKVTQSSRYLVKRTGEKVFLECVQDMDHENMFWYRQDPGLGLRLIYFSYDVKMKEKGDIPEGYSVSREKKERFSLILESASTNQTSMYLCASSQGREPQHFGDGTRLSIL.

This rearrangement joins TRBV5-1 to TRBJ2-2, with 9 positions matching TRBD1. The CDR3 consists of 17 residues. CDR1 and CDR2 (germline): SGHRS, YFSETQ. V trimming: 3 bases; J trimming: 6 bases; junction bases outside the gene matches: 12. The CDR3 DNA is TGCGCCAGCAGCTCAGCCGGGACAGGGTATCGGGCCGGGGAGCTGTTTTTT. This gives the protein CASSSAGTGYRAGELFF.

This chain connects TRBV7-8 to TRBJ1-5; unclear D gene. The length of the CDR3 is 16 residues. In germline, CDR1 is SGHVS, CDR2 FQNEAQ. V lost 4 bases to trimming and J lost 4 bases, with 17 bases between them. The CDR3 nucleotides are TGTGCCAGCAGCTCTCTTCGGACCACACAAAATCAGCCCCAGCATTTT. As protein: CASSSLRTTQNQPQHF.

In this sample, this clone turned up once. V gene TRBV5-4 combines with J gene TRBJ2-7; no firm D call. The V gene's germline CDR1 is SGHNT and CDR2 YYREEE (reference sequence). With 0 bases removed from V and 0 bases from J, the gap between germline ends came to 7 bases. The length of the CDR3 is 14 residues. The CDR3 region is CASSLEGNSYEQYF. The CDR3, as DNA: TGTGCCAGCAGCTTGGAAGGGAACTCCTACGAGCAGTACTTC.

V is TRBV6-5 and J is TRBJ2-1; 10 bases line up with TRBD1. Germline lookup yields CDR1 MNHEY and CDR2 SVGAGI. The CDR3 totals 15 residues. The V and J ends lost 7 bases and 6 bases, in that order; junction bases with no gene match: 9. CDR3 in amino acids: CASKSGQGLLNEQFF. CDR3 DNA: TGTGCCAGCAAATCGGGACAGGGGCTTCTCAATGAGCAGTTCTTC.

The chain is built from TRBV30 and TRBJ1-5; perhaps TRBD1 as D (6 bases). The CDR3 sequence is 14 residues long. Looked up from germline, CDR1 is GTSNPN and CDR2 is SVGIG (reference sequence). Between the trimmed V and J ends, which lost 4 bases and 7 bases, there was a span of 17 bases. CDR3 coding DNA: TGTGCCTGGACGGCAGGGGACCTCCTACAGCCCCAGCATTTT. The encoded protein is CAWTAGDLLQPQHF.

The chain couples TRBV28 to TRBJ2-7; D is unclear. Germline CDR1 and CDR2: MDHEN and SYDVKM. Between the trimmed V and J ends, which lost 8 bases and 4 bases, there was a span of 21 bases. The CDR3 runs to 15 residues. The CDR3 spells CASQTRPGLPYEQYV. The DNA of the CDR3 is TGTGCCAGCCAAACCCGCCCAGGCCTACCGTACGAGCAGTACGTC.

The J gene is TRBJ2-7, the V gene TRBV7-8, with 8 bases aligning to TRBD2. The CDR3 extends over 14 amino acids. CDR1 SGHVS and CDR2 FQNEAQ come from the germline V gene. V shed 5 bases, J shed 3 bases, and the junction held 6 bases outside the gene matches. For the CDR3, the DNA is TGTGCCAGCAGCCTAGGGGCGGGAGGCTACGAGCAGTACGTC. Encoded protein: CASSLGAGGYEQYV.

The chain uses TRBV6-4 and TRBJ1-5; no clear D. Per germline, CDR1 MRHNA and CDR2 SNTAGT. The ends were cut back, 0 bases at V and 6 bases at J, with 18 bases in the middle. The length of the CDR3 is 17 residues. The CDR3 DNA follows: TGTGCCAGCAGTGACTCGTGGGGTAAGTCTTTCCGTCAGCCCCAGCATTTT. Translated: CASSDSWGKSFRQPQHF.

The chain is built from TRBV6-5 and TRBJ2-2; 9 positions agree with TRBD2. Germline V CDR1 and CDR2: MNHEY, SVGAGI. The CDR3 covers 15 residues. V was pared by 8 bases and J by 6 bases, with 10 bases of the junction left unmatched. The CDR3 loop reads CASAYLRGGAGELFF. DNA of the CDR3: TGTGCCAGCGCCTACTTGCGGGGGGGCGCCGGGGAGCTGTTTTTT.

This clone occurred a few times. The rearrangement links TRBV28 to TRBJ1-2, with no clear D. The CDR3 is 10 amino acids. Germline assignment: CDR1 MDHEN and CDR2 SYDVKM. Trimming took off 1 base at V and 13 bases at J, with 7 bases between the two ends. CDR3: CASSLFLLTF. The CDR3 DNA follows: TGTGCCAGCAGTTTATTTCTCCTCACCTTC.

The CDR3 reads CASSTSLEAFF. The DNA of the CDR3 is TGTGCCAGTAGTACTAGCCTCGAAGCTTTCTTT. The chain joins TRBV19 to TRBJ1-1; D gene unclear. Per germline, CDR1 LNHDA and CDR2 SQIVND (reference sequence). V was shortened by 4 bases and J by 8 bases, with 8 bases between the two germline ends. CDR3 size: 11 residues.

Here the CDR3 reads CASSAPGELFF. The CDR3 DNA sequence: TGTGCCAGCAGTGCACCCGGGGAGCTGTTTTTT. This chain links TRBV6-1 with TRBJ2-2; D not resolved. V lost 4 bases and J 6 bases, leaving 3 bases between the germline ends. CDR1 and CDR2 (germline): MNHNS, SASEGT. The CDR3 totals 11 residues.

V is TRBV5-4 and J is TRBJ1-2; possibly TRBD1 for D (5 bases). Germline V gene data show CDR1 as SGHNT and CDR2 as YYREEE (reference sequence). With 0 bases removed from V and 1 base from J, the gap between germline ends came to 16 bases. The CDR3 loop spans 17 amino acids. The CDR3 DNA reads TGTGCCAGCAGCTTGGGACAGTCTTCATACCTTAACTATGGCTACACCTTC. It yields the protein CASSLGQSSYLNYGYTF.